The clone carrying this T cell receptor (beta chain) was seen at least ten times. What it binds is unknown. This record belongs to a study of human T cells and chemical hapten exposure. The wider study: Patients' scalps got diphenylcyclopropenone weekly throughout the approximately 25-week study. Patches with 0.01% DPC went on the upper back, and the tests were read at 6 days. Study outcomes and limitations: Patch test score was positively correlated with the counts of TCRs that had expanded at PT1.

Time point specified: patch test 2, 6 weeks after DPC sensitization. Treatment: therapeutic diphenylcyclopropenone sensitization with weekly scalp DPC. Every donor had alopecia and was 18 to 70 years old; all were suitable for DPC. CDR3 length: 12 residues. Germline CDR1 and CDR2: DFQATT and SNEGSKA (reference sequence). With 2 bases removed from V and 2 bases from J, the gap between germline ends came to 4 bases. Via MiXCR, TCRdb re-called the RACE reads, giving one row per CDR3 protein. The sample gives 70,000 to 95,000 distinct CDR3 sequences, more than 6.5% of which show up once; approximately 1.2% is in the top ten.

Sequences were derived from whole blood, sampled in connection with sensitization to the hapten diphenylcyclopropenone (DPC). The V gene is TRBV20-1, the J gene TRBJ1-3, with D hard to call. The clonotype comes from a woman aged 30 to 39 with alopecia areata. Some clones in this sample may be carry-over from other donors' samples. The DNA of the CDR3 is TGCAGTGCTAGACTACCTGGAAACACCATATATTTT. It specifies CSARLPGNTIYF.